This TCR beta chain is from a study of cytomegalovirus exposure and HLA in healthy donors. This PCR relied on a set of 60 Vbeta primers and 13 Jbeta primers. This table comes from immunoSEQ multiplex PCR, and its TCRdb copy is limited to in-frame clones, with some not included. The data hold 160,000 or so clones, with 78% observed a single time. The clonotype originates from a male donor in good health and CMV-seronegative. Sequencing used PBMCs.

The CDR3 DNA reads as TGTGCCAGCAGCTTGACAGGGGTGGGGTCACCCCTCCACTTT. Its protein is CASSLTGVGSPLHF. The rearrangement uses TRBV7-3 and TRBJ1-6; TRBD1 agrees at 8 bases. With V trimmed by 3 bases and J by 10 bases, 5 bases remained unmatched. Germline assignment: CDR1 SGHTA and CDR2 FQGTGA. CDR3 length: 14 residues.